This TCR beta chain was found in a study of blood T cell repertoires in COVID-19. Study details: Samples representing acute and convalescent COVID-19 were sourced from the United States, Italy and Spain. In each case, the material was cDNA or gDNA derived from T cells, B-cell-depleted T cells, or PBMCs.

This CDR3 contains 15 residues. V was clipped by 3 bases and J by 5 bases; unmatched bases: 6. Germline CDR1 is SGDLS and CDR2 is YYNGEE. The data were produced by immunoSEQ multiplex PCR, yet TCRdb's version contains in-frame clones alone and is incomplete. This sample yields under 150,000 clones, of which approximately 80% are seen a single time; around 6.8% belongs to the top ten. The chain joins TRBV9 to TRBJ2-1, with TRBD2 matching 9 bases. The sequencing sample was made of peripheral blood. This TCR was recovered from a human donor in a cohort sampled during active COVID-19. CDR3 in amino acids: CASSEEAGGHNEQFF. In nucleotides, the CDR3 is TGTGCCAGCAGCGAGGAAGCGGGGGGTCACAATGAGCAGTTCTTC.